Sequencing of this TCR beta chain was carried out in a study of OX40 agonist ivuxolimab in advanced cancers. Study overall: Three individuals attained partial responses, comprising one hepatocellular carcinoma case and two cutaneous melanoma cases.

Some clones are missing from TCRdb's copy, which holds only in-frame ones; the method was immunoSEQ multiplex PCR. The data contain approximately 60,000 clones, under 85% of them singletons. The CDR3 contains 15 residues. V lost 3 bases and J 8 bases, leaving 16 bases between the germline ends. Germline assignment: CDR1 LNHDA and CDR2 SQIVND (reference sequence). The V call is TRBV19, the J call TRBJ1-4, with D possibly matching TRBD1 (5 bases). The TCR comes from an adult with an advanced solid tumor such as melanoma, head and neck, liver or kidney cancer. The material was CD4+ or CD8+ T cells sorted from blood, obtained in a trial of the OX40 agonist ivuxolimab. The CDR3 spells CASSINGALGEKLFF. DNA of the CDR3: TGTGCCAGTAGTATCAACGGGGCCCTAGGGGAAAAACTGTTTTTT.